Shown below are 21 T cell receptor beta chains from a single sample sequenced in a study of blood T cell repertoires in COVID-19. The table came from immunoSEQ multiplex PCR; TCRdb's copy has only in-frame clones and leaves some out. The table lists just under 65,000 clones, 76% of them singletons, with 40% to 60% in the top ten. The sample comprised peripheral blood. These receptors all stem from an elderly woman with acute or convalescent COVID-19.

The chain links TRBV6-6 to TRBJ1-5; tentative D call: TRBD1 (5 bases). The CDR3 has 16 amino acids. The ends were cut back, 6 bases at V and 2 bases at J, with 17 bases in the middle. Germline V gene lookup returns CDR1 MNHNY and CDR2 SVGAGI (reference sequence). The CDR3 sequence: CASSSRDRGGNQPQHF. The CDR3 DNA reads TGTGCCAGCAGCTCCAGGGACCGGGGGGGCAATCAGCCCCAGCATTTT.

The chain combines TRBV5-1 with TRBJ2-5; D might be TRBD1 (5 bases). The CDR3 runs to 13 residues. V was trimmed by 0 bases and J by 5 bases, leaving 8 bases between them. CDR1 is SGHRS and CDR2 is YFSETQ in the germline V gene. CDR3 residues: CASSLGAGETQYF. The CDR3 DNA reads TGCGCCAGCAGCTTGGGGGCAGGGGAGACCCAGTACTTC. Drawing the rest from reference TRBV5-1 and TRBJ2-5, the complete variable domain is KAGVTQTPRYLIKTRGQQVTLSCSPISGHRSVSWYQQTPGQGLQFLFEYFSETQRNKGNFPGRFSGRQFSNSRSEMNVSTLELGDSALYLCASSLGAGETQYFGPGTRLLVL.

The V call is TRBV2, the J call TRBJ2-1; 12 nucleotides line up with TRBD2. The CDR3 length is 18 residues. J gave up 7 bases and V 8 bases, and 18 bases lay outside the gene matches. Germline V gene sequence: CDR1 SNHLY, CDR2 FYNNEI. The CDR3 DNA reads TGTGCCAGCCGTGGACAGGGTTTTCTAGCGGGAGGGTCGAATGAGCAGTTCTTC. It is translated as CASRGQGFLAGGSNEQFF.

The V call is TRBV7-8, the J call TRBJ2-7; 12 bases align to TRBD2. V shed 5 bases, J shed 2 bases, and the junction held 7 bases outside the gene matches. This CDR3 has 16 amino acids. The germline V gene has CDR1 SGHVS and CDR2 FQNEAQ. CDR3 sequence: CASSPGLAGIPYEQYF. The DNA for the CDR3 is TGTGCCAGCAGCCCCGGACTAGCGGGAATCCCCTACGAGCAGTACTTC. Together with reference TRBV7-8 and TRBJ2-7, the CDR3 gives the full variable domain: GAGVSQSPRYKVAKRGQDVALRCDPISGHVSLFWYQQALGQGPEFLTYFQNEAQLDKSGLPSDRFFAERPEGSVSTLKIQRTQQEDSAVYLCASSPGLAGIPYEQYFGPGTRLTVT.

This chain joins TRBV7-2 and TRBJ2-3; 7 positions agree with TRBD2. The V gene's germline CDR1 is SGHTA and CDR2 FQGNSA. The junction had 5 bases not matched to a gene; V was cut back by 4 bases and J by 1 base. This CDR3 spans 15 amino acids. This CDR3 is CASSSTSSRTDTQYF. The CDR3 coding sequence is TGTGCCAGCAGCTCGACTAGCTCACGCACAGATACGCAGTATTTT.

The V and J genes are TRBV19 and TRBJ2-2; 7 bases fit TRBD2. This CDR3 comprises 14 residues. The ends lost 7 bases at V and 1 base at J; junction bases unmatched: 3. CDR1 is LNHDA, CDR2 SQIVND, per germline (reference sequence). CDR3: CASIGGGNTGELFF. CDR3 DNA sequence: TGTGCCAGTATCGGCGGGGGGAACACCGGGGAGCTGTTTTTT. Combining the CDR3 with reference TRBV19 and TRBJ2-2 gives the whole variable domain DGGITQSPKYLFRKEGQNVTLSCEQNLNHDAMYWYRQDPGQGLRLIYYSQIVNDFQKGDIAEGYSVSREKKESFPLTVTSAQKNPTAFYLCASIGGGNTGELFFGEGSRLTVL.

The chain combines TRBV15 with TRBJ1-4; TRBD1 matches 8 bases. CDR1 and CDR2 from the germline V gene are LNHNV and YYDKDF (reference sequence). V dropped 0 bases and J dropped 7; count of bases not matched to a gene: 10. This CDR3 spans 17 amino acids. The DNA for the CDR3 is TGTGCCACCAGCAGAGATATAAGAGCAGGGGGCCGTGAAAAACTGTTTTTT. Encoded protein: CATSRDIRAGGREKLFF. Full variable domain (missing parts from reference TRBV15 and TRBJ1-4): DAMVIQNPRYQVTQFGKPVTLSCSQTLNHNVMYWYQQKSSQAPKLLFHYYDKDFNNEADTPDNFQSRRPNTSFCFLDIRSPGLGDTAMYLCATSRDIRAGGREKLFFGSGTQLSVL.

V and J are TRBV29-1 and TRBJ2-3; 9 bases line up with TRBD1. Trimming at V came to 6 bases and at J to 1 base, leaving 2 bases not matched to a gene. This CDR3 is built from 13 residues. Looked up from germline, CDR1 is SQVTM and CDR2 is ANQGSEA. The CDR3 DNA reads as TGCAGCGTAAGACAGGGGGGCACAGATACGCAGTATTTT. Translating it yields CSVRQGGTDTQYF.

This clone has a handful of counts. The genes are TRBV6-2 or TRBV6-3 and TRBJ2-7, with 8 positions matching TRBD2. The CDR3 is made up of 16 amino acids. Per the germline V gene, CDR1 is MNHEY and CDR2 is SVGEGT. Trimming removed 2 bases from V and 3 bases from J; junction bases left unmatched: 9. The CDR3 spells CASSYPRAGVSYEQYF. The CDR3 DNA reads as TGTGCCAGCAGTTACCCACGAGCGGGAGTCAGCTACGAGCAGTACTTC.

The chain joins TRBV18 to TRBJ1-6; 7 bases map to TRBD1. The length of the CDR3 is 15 residues. The junction had 9 bases not matched to a gene; V was cut back by 3 bases and J by 10 bases. Germline CDR1 and CDR2: KGHSH and LQKENI. This CDR3 reads CASSPGQARGSPLHF. The DNA for the CDR3 is TGTGCCAGCTCACCCGGACAGGCCAGGGGATCACCCCTCCACTTT.

The genes are TRBV28 and TRBJ2-1, with 8 bases aligning to TRBD1. The CDR3 covers 18 residues. V dropped 6 bases and J dropped 0; count of bases not matched to a gene: 13. Per germline, CDR1 MDHEN and CDR2 SYDVKM. The CDR3 reads CASSPKRTGLSSYNEQFF. The CDR3 DNA reads as TGTGCCAGCAGCCCGAAGAGGACAGGGTTGAGCTCCTACAATGAGCAGTTCTTC.

The CDR3 DNA follows: TGCAGCGTCGGAGGCCTTCCCCCAACTAATGAAAAACTGTTTTTT. It codes for CSVGGLPPTNEKLFF. The chain uses TRBV29-1 and TRBJ1-4; D is undetermined. This CDR3 has 15 amino acids. The germline CDR1 and CDR2 sequences are SQVTM and ANQGSEA. With 6 bases removed from V and 0 bases from J, the gap between germline ends came to 14 bases.

In its sample, this clone was seen a few times. V and J are TRBV3-1 (or the pseudogene TRBV3-2) and TRBJ2-1; 7 bases fit TRBD1. The germline CDR1 and CDR2 sequences are LGHDT and YNNKEL (reference sequence). The CDR3 length is 15 residues. The junction had 10 bases not matched to a gene; V was cut back by 4 bases and J by 7 bases. The CDR3 DNA is TGTGCCAGCAGCCGCCGGACAGGCCGCCGTAATGAGCAGTTCTTC. Its protein is CASSRRTGRRNEQFF.

The chain links TRBV19 to TRBJ2-1; 8 bases line up with TRBD2. The germline CDR1 and CDR2 sequences are LNHDA and SQIVND (reference sequence). The CDR3 has 15 amino acids. The ends lost 2 bases at V and 2 bases at J; junction bases unmatched: 2. Written as DNA, the CDR3 is TGTGCCAGTAGTATAAGCGGGAGTCCCTACAATGAGCAGTTCTTC. It codes for CASSISGSPYNEQFF.

There are a few counts of this clone. The V gene is TRBV10-3, the J gene TRBJ1-2, with D possibly matching TRBD1 (5 bases). The V gene lost 4 bases and the J gene lost 8 bases, with 11 bases spanning the gap. The CDR3 loop spans 12 amino acids. CDR1 is ENHRY, CDR2 SYGVKD, per germline. This CDR3 is CAISANGAGYTF. CDR3 nucleotides: TGTGCCATCAGTGCGAATGGGGCCGGCTACACCTTC.

The J gene is TRBJ2-7, the V gene TRBV11-2; D might be TRBD2 (5 bases). The CDR3 is 15 amino acids. Trimming removed 1 base at V and 7 bases at J, with 17 bases between. Germline V gives CDR1 SGHAT, CDR2 FQNNGV. CDR3 nucleotides: TGTGCCAGCAGCTTAGGGGCACTGGGCGCGGGTGAGCAGTACTTC. Protein sequence: CASSLGALGAGEQYF.

V usage is TRBV2 and J usage is TRBJ1-1; the D gene is possibly TRBD1 (5 bases). Germline V gene lookup returns CDR1 SNHLY and CDR2 FYNNEI. CDR3 length equals 12 residues. V shed 6 bases and J shed 11 bases, with 16 bases lying between them. The CDR3 coding sequence is TGTGCCAGCAGCCGGGGGGGAGTAGGGGCTTTCTTT. It codes for CASSRGGVGAFF.

The CDR3 region has the DNA TGTGCCAGCAGCCCCCTCGGGGGGACTGTGGACGAGCAGTACTTC. Its protein is CASSPLGGTVDEQYF. V usage is TRBV7-9 and J usage is TRBJ2-7; the match to TRBD2 covers 7 bases. V trimming: 5 bases; J trimming: 5 bases; junction bases outside the gene matches: 12. CDR1 and CDR2 (germline): SEHNR, FQNEAQ (reference sequence). CDR3 size: 15 residues.

The chain links TRBV19 to TRBJ1-5; 7 nucleotides match TRBD1. Losses at the gene ends were 6 bases for V and 5 bases for J; bases not matched to a gene: 10. This CDR3 region has 15 residues. CDR1 and CDR2 from the germline V gene are LNHDA and SQIVND (reference sequence). CDR3 sequence: CASRRQGDSYQPQHF. The CDR3 bases are TGTGCCAGTAGGCGCCAAGGGGACAGTTATCAGCCCCAGCATTTT.

This clone has a handful of counts. The chain recombines TRBV24-1 with TRBJ2-7; D possibly corresponds to TRBD1 (5 bases). The CDR3 totals 13 residues. Germline CDR1 and CDR2: KGHDR and SFDVKD. Trimming stripped 5 bases from V and 1 base from J, with 8 bases between. The chain's CDR3 is CATSAAGSYEQYF. The DNA for the CDR3 is TGTGCCACCAGTGCAGCAGGGTCCTACGAGCAGTACTTC.

The gene calls are TRBV28 and TRBJ1-6; D unclear. Looked up from germline, CDR1 is MDHEN and CDR2 is SYDVKM. There are 16 residues in the CDR3. Trimming pared 3 bases from V and 10 bases from J, leaving 19 bases between. The CDR3 DNA sequence: TGTGCCAGCAGTTTCCCCCCAAGGCTGGGAGGGTCACCCCTCCACTTT. The encoded protein is CASSFPPRLGGSPLHF. Together with reference TRBV28 and TRBJ1-6, the CDR3 gives the full variable domain: DVKVTQSSRYLVKRTGEKVFLECVQDMDHENMFWYRQDPGLGLRLIYFSYDVKMKEKGDIPEGYSVSREKKERFSLILESASTNQTSMYLCASSFPPRLGGSPLHFGNGTRLTVT.